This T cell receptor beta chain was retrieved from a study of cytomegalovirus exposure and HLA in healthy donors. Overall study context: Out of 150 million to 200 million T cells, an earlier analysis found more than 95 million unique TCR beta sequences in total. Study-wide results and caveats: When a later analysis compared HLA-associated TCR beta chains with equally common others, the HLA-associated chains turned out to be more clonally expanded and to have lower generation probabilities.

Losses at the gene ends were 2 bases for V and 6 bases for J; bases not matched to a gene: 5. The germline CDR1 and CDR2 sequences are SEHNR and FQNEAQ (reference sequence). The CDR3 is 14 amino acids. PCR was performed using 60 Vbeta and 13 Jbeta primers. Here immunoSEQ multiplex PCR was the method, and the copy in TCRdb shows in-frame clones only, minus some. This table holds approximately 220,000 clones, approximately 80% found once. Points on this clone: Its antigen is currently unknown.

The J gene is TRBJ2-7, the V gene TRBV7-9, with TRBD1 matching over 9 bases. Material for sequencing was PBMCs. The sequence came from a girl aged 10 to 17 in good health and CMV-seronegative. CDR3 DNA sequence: TGTGCCAGCAGCTTACCGGACAGGGGTTTCGAGCAGTACTTC. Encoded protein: CASSLPDRGFEQYF.